The present entry profiles one T cell receptor beta chain with its context. This sample is part of a study of blood T cell repertoires in COVID-19. The V end was cut by 4 bases, the J end by 3 bases, with 10 bases between. The CDR3 totals 15 residues. Germline V gene sequence: CDR1 MGHRA, CDR2 YSYEKL. Some clones are missing from TCRdb's copy, which holds only in-frame ones; the method was immunoSEQ multiplex PCR. The table has 250,000 or so clones, 80% to 90% seen once. V gene TRBV4-1 combines with J gene TRBJ2-6; TRBD1 is a possible D gene (6 bases). Specimen: PBMCs or T cells enriched from blood (not recorded which). The source of this sequence is a woman in her twenties or thirties with acute COVID-19. CDR3 amino acids: CASSPQGYGANVLTF. The CDR3 nucleotides read TGCGCCAGCAGCCCCCAGGGGTATGGGGCCAACGTCCTGACTTTC.